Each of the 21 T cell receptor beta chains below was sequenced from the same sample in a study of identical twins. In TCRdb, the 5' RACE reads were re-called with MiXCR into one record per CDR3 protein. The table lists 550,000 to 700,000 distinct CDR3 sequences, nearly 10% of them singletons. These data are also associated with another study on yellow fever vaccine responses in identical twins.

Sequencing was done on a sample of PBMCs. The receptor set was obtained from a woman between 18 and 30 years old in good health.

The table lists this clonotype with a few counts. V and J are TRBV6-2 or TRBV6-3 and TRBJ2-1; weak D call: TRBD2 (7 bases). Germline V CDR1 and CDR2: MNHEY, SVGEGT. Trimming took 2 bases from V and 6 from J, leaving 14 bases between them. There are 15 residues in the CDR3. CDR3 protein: CASSYGGAGSNEQFF. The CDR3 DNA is TGTGCCAGCAGTTACGGGGGGGCGGGAAGCAATGAGCAGTTCTTC.

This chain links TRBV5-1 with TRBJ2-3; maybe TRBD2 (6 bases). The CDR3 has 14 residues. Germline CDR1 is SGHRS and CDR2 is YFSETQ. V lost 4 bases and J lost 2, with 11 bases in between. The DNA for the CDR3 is TGCGCCAGCAGCCCTGGGACTCTCACAGATACGCAGTATTTT. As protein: CASSPGTLTDTQYF.

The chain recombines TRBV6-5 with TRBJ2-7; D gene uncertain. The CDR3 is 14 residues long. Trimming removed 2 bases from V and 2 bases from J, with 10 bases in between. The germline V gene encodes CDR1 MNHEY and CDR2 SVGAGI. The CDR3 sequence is CASSYGLGTYEQYF. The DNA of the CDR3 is TGTGCCAGCAGTTACGGGCTAGGGACCTACGAGCAGTACTTC.

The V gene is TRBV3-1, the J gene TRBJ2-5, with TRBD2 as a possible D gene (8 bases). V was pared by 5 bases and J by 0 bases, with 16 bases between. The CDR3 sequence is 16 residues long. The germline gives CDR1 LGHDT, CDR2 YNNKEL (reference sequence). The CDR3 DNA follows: TGTGCCAGCAGCAGGGGGCCAGCGGGGGACCAAGAGACCCAGTACTTC. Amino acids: CASSRGPAGDQETQYF.

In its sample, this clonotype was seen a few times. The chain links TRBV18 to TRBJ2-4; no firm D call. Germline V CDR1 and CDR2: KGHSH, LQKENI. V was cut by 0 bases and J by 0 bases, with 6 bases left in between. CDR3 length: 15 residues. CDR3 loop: CASSPPSLAKNIQYF. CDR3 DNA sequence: TGTGCCAGCTCACCACCGAGTCTAGCCAAAAACATTCAGTACTTC.

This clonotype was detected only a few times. The CDR3 DNA follows: TGTGCCAGCAAAGTCGACAGGGGATCGCACACTGAAGCTTTCTTT. It specifies CASKVDRGSHTEAFF. The rearrangement links TRBV2 to TRBJ1-1; 8 bases agree with TRBD1. Germline CDR1 SNHLY, CDR2 FYNNEI. Losses at the gene ends were 7 bases for V and 3 bases for J; bases not matched to a gene: 10. This CDR3 has 15 amino acids.

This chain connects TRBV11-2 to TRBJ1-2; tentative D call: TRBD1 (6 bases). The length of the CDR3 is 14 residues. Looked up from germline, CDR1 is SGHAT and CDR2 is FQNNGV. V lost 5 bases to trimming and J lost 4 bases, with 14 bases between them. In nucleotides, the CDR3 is TGTGCCAGCAGCGTTCGACAGGCGAGCTATGGCTACACCTTC. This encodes CASSVRQASYGYTF.

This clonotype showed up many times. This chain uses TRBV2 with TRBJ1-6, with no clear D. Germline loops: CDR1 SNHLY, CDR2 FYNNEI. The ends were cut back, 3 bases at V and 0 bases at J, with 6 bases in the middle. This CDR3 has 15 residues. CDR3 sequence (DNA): TGTGCCAGCAGTGACTTGGGCTCCTATAATTCACCCCTCCACTTT. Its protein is CASSDLGSYNSPLHF.

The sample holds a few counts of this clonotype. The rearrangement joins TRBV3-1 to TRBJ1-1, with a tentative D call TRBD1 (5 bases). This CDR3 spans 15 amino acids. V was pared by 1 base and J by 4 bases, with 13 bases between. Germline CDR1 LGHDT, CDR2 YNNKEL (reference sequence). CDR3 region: CASSQGDGRGTEAFF. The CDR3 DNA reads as TGTGCCAGCAGCCAAGGGGACGGACGGGGCACTGAAGCTTTCTTT. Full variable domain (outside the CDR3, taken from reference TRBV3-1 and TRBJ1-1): DTAVSQTPKYLVTQMGNDKSIKCEQNLGHDTMYWYKQDSKKFLKIMFSYNNKELIINETVPNRFSPKSPDKAHLNLHINSLELGDSAVYFCASSQGDGRGTEAFFGQGTRLTVV.

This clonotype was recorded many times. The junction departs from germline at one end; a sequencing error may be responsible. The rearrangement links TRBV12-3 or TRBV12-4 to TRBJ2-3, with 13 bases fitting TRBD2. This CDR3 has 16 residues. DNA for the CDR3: TGTGCCAGCAGATTAGGACTAGCGGGAGGCACAGATACGCAGTATTTT. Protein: CASRLGLAGGTDTQYF.

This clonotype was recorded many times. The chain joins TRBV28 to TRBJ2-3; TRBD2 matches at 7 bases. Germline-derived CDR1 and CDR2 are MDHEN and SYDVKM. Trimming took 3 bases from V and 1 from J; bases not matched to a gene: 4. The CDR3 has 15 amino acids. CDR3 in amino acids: CASSLERDGTDTQYF. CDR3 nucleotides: TGTGCCAGCAGTTTGGAGCGGGACGGCACAGATACGCAGTATTTT.

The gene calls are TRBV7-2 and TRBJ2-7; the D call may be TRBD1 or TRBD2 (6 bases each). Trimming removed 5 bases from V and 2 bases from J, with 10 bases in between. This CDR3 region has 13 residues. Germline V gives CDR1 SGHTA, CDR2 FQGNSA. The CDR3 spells CASSKGGPYEQYF. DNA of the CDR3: TGTGCCAGCAGCAAAGGGGGGCCCTACGAGCAGTACTTC.

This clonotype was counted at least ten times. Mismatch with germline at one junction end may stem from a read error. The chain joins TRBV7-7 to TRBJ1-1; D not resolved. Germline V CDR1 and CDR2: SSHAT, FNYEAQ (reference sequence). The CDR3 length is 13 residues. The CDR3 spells CASSRRGGTEAFF. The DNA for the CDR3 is TGTGCTAGCAGCCGGCGAGGAGGCACTGAAGCTTTCTTT.

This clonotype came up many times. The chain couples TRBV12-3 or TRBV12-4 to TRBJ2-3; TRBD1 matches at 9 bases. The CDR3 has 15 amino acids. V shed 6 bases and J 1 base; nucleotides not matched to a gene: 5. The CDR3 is CASSRTGVGTDTQYF. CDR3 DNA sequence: TGTGCCAGCAGCCGGACAGGGGTCGGCACAGATACGCAGTATTTT.

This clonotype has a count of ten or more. The DNA for the CDR3 is TGTGCCAGCAGCCCGGGACGGACCTACGAGCAGTACTTC. This translates into CASSPGRTYEQYF. The chain joins TRBV7-9 to TRBJ2-7, with D perhaps TRBD1 or TRBD2 (5 bases each). Germline CDR1 and CDR2: SEHNR and FQNEAQ (reference sequence). Trimming stripped 5 bases from V and 2 bases from J, with 10 bases between. The CDR3 extends over 13 amino acids.

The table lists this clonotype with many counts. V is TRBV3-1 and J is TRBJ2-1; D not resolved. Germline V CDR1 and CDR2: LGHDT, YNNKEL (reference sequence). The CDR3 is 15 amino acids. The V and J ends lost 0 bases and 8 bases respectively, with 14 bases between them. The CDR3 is CASSQESGIVDEQFF. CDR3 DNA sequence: TGTGCCAGCAGCCAAGAGTCGGGCATTGTGGATGAGCAGTTCTTC.

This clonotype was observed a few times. This chain's CDR3 is CASSLSPRAGWNEQFF. The CDR3 coding sequence is TGTGCCAGCAGTTTATCACCCCGGGCAGGGTGGAATGAGCAGTTCTTC. V gene TRBV27 combines with J gene TRBJ2-1, with D maybe TRBD1 (5 bases). The CDR3 is made up of 16 amino acids. The germline V gene has CDR1 MNHEY and CDR2 SMNVEV (reference sequence). With 0 bases removed from V and 7 bases from J, the gap between germline ends came to 16 bases.

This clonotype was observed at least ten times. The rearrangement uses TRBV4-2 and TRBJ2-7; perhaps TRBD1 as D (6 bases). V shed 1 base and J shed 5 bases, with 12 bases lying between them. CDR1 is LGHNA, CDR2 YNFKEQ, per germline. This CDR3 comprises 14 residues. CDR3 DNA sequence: TGTGCCAGCAGCCAAGTCAGGGGATTGGACGAGCAGTACTTC. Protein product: CASSQVRGLDEQYF.

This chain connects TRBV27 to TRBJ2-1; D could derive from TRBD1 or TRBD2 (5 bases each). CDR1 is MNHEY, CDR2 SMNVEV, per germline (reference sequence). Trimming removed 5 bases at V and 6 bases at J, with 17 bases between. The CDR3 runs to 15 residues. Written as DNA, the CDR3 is TGTGCCAGCAGTGGCCCCGGGACGGACGGCAATGAGCAGTTCTTC. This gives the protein CASSGPGTDGNEQFF.

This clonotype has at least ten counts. The CDR3: CASSLGKRLEQYF. The CDR3, as DNA: TGTGCCAGCAGTTTAGGTAAAAGGCTCGAGCAGTACTTC. The chain employs TRBV12-3 or TRBV12-4 and TRBJ2-7; D is unclear. V was pared by 1 base and J by 6 bases, with 10 bases between. The CDR3 totals 13 residues.

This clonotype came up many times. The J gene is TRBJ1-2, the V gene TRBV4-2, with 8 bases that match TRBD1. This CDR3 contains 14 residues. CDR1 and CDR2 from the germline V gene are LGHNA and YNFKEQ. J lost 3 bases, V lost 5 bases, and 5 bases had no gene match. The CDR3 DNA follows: TGTGCCAGCAGCTCCAGGGGGCGTGACTATGGCTACACCTTC. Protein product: CASSSRGRDYGYTF.